This TCR beta chain is drawn from a study of beta chain features in type 1 diabetes (dated by TCRdb to 2017 to 2018). Notes on the research overall: Mean age, gender distribution, total cell number and subset yield did not differ between patients and healthy donors. The study compared the TCRB repertoires of sorted circulating CD4+ T cell subsets in recently diagnosed type 1 diabetes patients with those in matched healthy donors. Whereas all 30 or so donors provided naive and central memory subsets, regulatory and stem cell-like memory subsets were isolated from just 8 patients and roughly eight healthy donors. A total of about 110 million sorted cells were examined across all samples, and the number of cells per subset was strongly correlated with RNA yield. What the work shows at the level of the full study, not this receptor alone: Type 1 diabetes patients showed a moderate but significant shortening of TCRB CDR3 length in all four CD4+ subsets. Because cDNA was sequenced instead of genomic DNA, highly expressing activated cells could be over-represented, though the groups showed no difference in activation or CD3 levels. Because small numbers of individuals were included in the HLA sub-analyses, any influence of HLA type on TCRB rearrangement was left unresolved. At VDJ recombination sites, patients with type 1 diabetes made fewer insertions and deleted more nucleotides, a pattern implying thymic rearrangement abnormalities. Naive, central memory and regulatory TCRB repertoires appeared more similar among patients than among healthy donors. PCR may preferentially amplify shorter templates, but because patient and control samples were amplified and corrected together, any resulting skew would affect both groups equally.

Each donor gave one peripheral blood draw, averaging about 120 mL, which was collected into heparinised tubes. A BD FACSAria II was used to sort naive, central memory, regulatory and stem cell-like memory CD4+ T cells with a panel that included CD45RO, CCR7, CD25, CD127, CD95 and CD27. All sorted populations exceeded 95% purity. PBMCs were isolated right away by Lymphoprep density gradient centrifugation and were stained directly, without culture. To minimize batch effects, samples were stained and sorted in pairs, one healthy donor with one patient per experiment. This clone has just a few counts. Its cognate antigen has yet to be identified. There are no base qualities to consult, and no much larger clone falls within one base. From cysteine to phenylalanine, the CDR3 is 14 amino acids long. The entry retains the CDR3 DNA only, 42 bases that are in frame from base 1. Trimming takes 6 bases from V and 2 bases from J, and the germline ends sit 13 bases apart. CDR1 and CDR2 (SGHTA, FQGNSA) derive from the germline V gene.

The High Capacity cDNA Reverse Transcription Kit was used to reverse transcribe all of the isolated RNA, meaning that expressed TCRB transcripts were what got sequenced. Deep immunoSEQ sequencing was applied to naive, central memory and regulatory T cell samples, giving an average of roughly 3.3 million total reads per sample. After sorted cells were lysed in RLT buffer, RNA was extracted with DNase-treated RNeasy Micro or Mini kits, with the choice depending on cell number. To prevent cross-contamination, each cell subset was processed individually, whereas patient and healthy donor samples were processed jointly. The immunoSEQ multiplex PCR was used to amplify TCRB sequences from cDNA, generating 87-bp fragments that spanned the CDR3 region. Sequencing of the amplicons was performed on the Illumina HiSeq platform. The study's own analysis went as follows. Synthetic template baselines were used to correct PCR bias computationally, reads within Hamming distance 2 were collapsed together, and singletons that could not be merged were discarded. By aligning reads against IMGT, V, D and J genes, CDR3 length, and insertions or deletions at six rearrangement sites were assigned. Within each subset, clonotype counts were normalized to sorted cell number, and only after that were true diversity and Gini coefficients computed with the tcR R package. The overlap coefficient, calculated on TCRB nucleotide sequences, was used to quantify repertoire sharing. As a proxy for the pre-selection repertoire, out-of-frame TCRB sequences from naive cells were analyzed. What TCRdb holds here is the immuneACCESS table cut down to in-frame rearrangements. Part of the clones is not present; checked against another copy, under half of the missing clones reflect an unresolved V gene, and the others are unexplained. V and J calls plus clone size are reproduced from that table; the DNA served to infer D and trimming. The sample contains about 740,000 clones, 10% to 15% of them found a single time. The ten most abundant clones make up 0.022% of the sample.

The receptor was derived from a young man with type 1 diabetes. The chain links TRBV7-2 with TRBJ1-2, with no D gene named confidently. Source material: naive CD4+ T cells from blood. The sample's cell subset or site label is to be understood as: true naive CD4+ T cells. The nucleotides are TGTGCCAGCAGAGTGGGTGGCCCCAACTATGGCTACACCTTC. Its protein product is CASRVGGPNYGYTF.